This T cell receptor (beta chain) emerged from a study of T cells in Graves' hyperthyroidism and ophthalmopathy. Amplification of TCR beta CDR3 regions was performed using RNA transcripts as template. Researchers ran a first-round RT-PCR on the TCR CDR3 using the HTBI primer set. One entry per CDR3 protein, called by TCRdb with MiXCR from the multiplex PCR reads. The table has about 270,000 distinct CDR3 sequences, about 15% seen once; the top ten hold 30% to 35%. The CDR3 length is 14 residues. V was shortened by 0 bases and J by 2 bases, with 9 bases between the two germline ends. The germline gives CDR1 SGDLS, CDR2 YYNGEE.

This clonotype was obtained from a woman between 45 and 60 years old with Graves' hyperthyroidism that later progressed to Graves' ophthalmopathy. The chain recombines TRBV9 with TRBJ2-7; D not resolved. The specimen was blood. The DNA of the CDR3 is TGTGCCAGCAGCGTAGCGCTATTCCCCTACGAGCAGTACTTC. It translates to CASSVALFPYEQYF. The complete variable domain, with remaining parts taken from reference TRBV9 and TRBJ2-7, reads DSGVTQTPKHLITATGQRVTLRCSPRSGDLSVYWYQQSLDQGLQFLIQYYNGEERAKGNILERFSAQQFPDLHSELNLSSLELGDSALYFCASSVALFPYEQYFGPGTRLTVT.